This T cell receptor (beta chain) is from a study of blood T cell repertoires in COVID-19. Across the study: Acute and convalescent COVID-19 samples came from the United States, Italy and Spain. The cDNA or gDNA used as material had been derived from T cells, B-cell-depleted T cells, or PBMCs.

Among Cohort 3 donors, those recovered had two negative PCRs, clearance, or symptom resolution. Authors' processing steps: From reference gene primer amplification, estimates of nucleated cell counts were derived. Here immunoSEQ multiplex PCR was the method, and the copy in TCRdb shows in-frame clones only, minus some. D and trimming come from the DNA, and the V and J calls and clone size come from that table. Of around 310,000 clones in the sample, over 85% were seen once. Input material: PBMCs or T cells enriched from blood (not recorded which). This clonotype originated in a woman younger than 45 who had recovered from COVID-19.

The CDR3 protein is CASSAAGEQFF. The CDR3 DNA follows: TGTGCCAGCAGCGCTGCGGGTGAGCAGTTCTTC. The chain combines TRBV6-5 with TRBJ2-1; D perhaps matches TRBD2 (5 bases). In germline, CDR1 is MNHEY, CDR2 SVGAGI. The CDR3 length is 11 residues. Trimming pared 6 bases from V and 9 bases from J, leaving 9 bases between.